The next 17 T cell receptor beta chains were all read from a single sample in a study of T-cell memory formation after mild COVID-19. One entry per CDR3 protein results from TCRdb running MiXCR on the 5' RACE reads. The table includes approximately 300,000 distinct CDR3 sequences, roughly 15% detected once. Sequencing was done on a sample of PBMCs or a T cell subset sorted from them (not recorded which). These receptors were collected from a man aged 18 to 35 who had mild COVID-19 (a few samples of this study predate the infection). Cell type and time point are not known.

The J gene is TRBJ2-3, the V gene TRBV2; the D gene is possibly TRBD2 (7 bases). The CDR3 is 14 residues long. CDR1 and CDR2 (germline): SNHLY, FYNNEI. With 6 bases removed from V and 2 bases from J, the gap between germline ends came to 12 bases. CDR3 coding DNA: TGTGCCAGCAGAGGGGGGGAGGTCACAGATACGCAGTATTTT. Encoded protein: CASRGGEVTDTQYF. Complete variable domain (other parts from reference TRBV2 and TRBJ2-3): EPEVTQTPSHQVTQMGQEVILRCVPISNHLYFYWYRQILGQKVEFLVSFYNNEISEKSEIFDDQFSVERPDGSNFTLKIRSTKLEDSAMYFCASRGGEVTDTQYFGPGTRLTVL.

The chain joins TRBV5-1 to TRBJ2-2, with 7 positions matching TRBD1. The germline V gene encodes CDR1 SGHRS and CDR2 YFSETQ. Germline trimming cut 3 bases from V and 10 bases from J; bases unmatched to any gene: 3. The CDR3 totals 12 residues. The CDR3 protein is CASSSTGLELFF. For the CDR3, the DNA is TGCGCCAGCAGCTCGACAGGGTTGGAGCTGTTTTTT.

This clonotype has ten or more counts. The V and J genes are TRBV4-2 and TRBJ2-7; D remains ambiguous. The germline V and J ends were trimmed by 0 bases and 2 bases, with 8 bases remaining between them. The V gene's germline CDR1 is LGHNA and CDR2 YNFKEQ. The CDR3 is 14 residues long. The CDR3 here is CASSQDLHPYEQYF. In nucleotides, the CDR3 is TGTGCCAGCAGCCAAGACCTGCACCCCTACGAGCAGTACTTC.

This clonotype was observed at least ten times. The chain links TRBV28 to TRBJ2-1; D gene unclear. The V and J ends lost 2 bases and 12 bases respectively, with 20 bases between them. This CDR3 is 15 amino acids long. The germline gives CDR1 MDHEN, CDR2 SYDVKM. CDR3 sequence: CASSLPSRASGAQFF. The CDR3 DNA follows: TGTGCCAGCAGTTTACCCAGTCGCGCTTCAGGTGCGCAGTTCTTC.

This clonotype showed up just a few times. Likely a read error: the CDR3 ends without its conserved phenylalanine or tryptophan. CDR3 sequence reads: CASSQVLAVLRETQYS. CDR3 in DNA: TGCGCCAGCAGCCAGGTACTAGCGGTGCTAAGGGAGACCCAGTACTCC. V usage is TRBV4-1 and J usage is TRBJ2-5; 8 bases agree with TRBD2. The ends lost 3 bases at V and 5 bases at J; junction bases unmatched: 11. Germline V gene data show CDR1 as MGHRA and CDR2 as YSYEKL. The CDR3 has 16 amino acids.

V usage is TRBV6-5 and J usage is TRBJ2-1; the D gene could be TRBD1 or TRBD2 (7 bases each). The V end lost 6 bases, the J end lost 5 bases, and 20 bases lay between the germline ends. The CDR3 length is 16 residues. Germline values: CDR1 MNHEY, CDR2 SVGAGI. This CDR3 reads CASSQPLGGTDNEQFF. For the CDR3, the DNA is TGTGCCAGCAGCCAACCCCTCGGGGGGACAGACAATGAGCAGTTCTTC.

This clonotype came up a few times. This chain uses TRBV4-3 with TRBJ2-2; D possibly matches TRBD1 or TRBD2 (5 bases each). CDR3 length: 18 amino acids. The germline gives CDR1 LGHNA, CDR2 YSLEER. V was trimmed by 0 bases and J by 2 bases, leaving 16 bases between them. The CDR3 spells CASSQEGPGATNTGELFF. Here the CDR3 DNA reads TGCGCCAGCAGCCAAGAGGGCCCCGGGGCAACCAACACCGGGGAGCTGTTTTTT.

The CDR3 spells CASSHPTGDHEQFF. The CDR3 region has the DNA TGCGCCAGCAGCCACCCTACAGGGGACCATGAGCAGTTCTTC. This chain links TRBV4-1 with TRBJ2-1, with 7 bases identical to TRBD1. Germline V gene sequence: CDR1 MGHRA, CDR2 YSYEKL. CDR3 size: 14 residues. With V trimmed by 3 bases and J by 8 bases, 7 bases remained unmatched.

This clonotype was seen more than once but under ten times. The chain has TRBV29-1 and TRBJ2-3; maybe TRBD1 (6 bases). Per germline, CDR1 SQVTM and CDR2 ANQGSEA. V gave up 5 bases and J gave up 0 bases, with 9 bases separating them. The CDR3 runs 13 residues. The CDR3 sequence: CSVSDSSTDTQYF. CDR3 coding DNA: TGCAGCGTTTCGGACAGTAGCACAGATACGCAGTATTTT.

This clonotype was counted between two and nine times. This chain uses TRBV6-6 with TRBJ1-5; no reliable D call. Trimming removed 2 bases at V and 6 bases at J, with 5 bases between. The CDR3 has 12 amino acids. Germline CDR1 reads MNHNY; CDR2 reads SVGAGI (reference sequence). The CDR3 nucleotides read TGTGCCAGCAGTTACGTAGGTCAGCCCCAGCATTTT. Translation: CASSYVGQPQHF.

This chain uses TRBV20-1 with TRBJ1-5; D might be TRBD1 (5 bases). The CDR3 is 12 residues long. The germline V and J ends were trimmed by 6 bases and 6 bases, with 12 bases remaining between them. The germline V gene has CDR1 DFQATT and CDR2 SNEGSKA (reference sequence). Here the CDR3 reads CSAIAGRQPQHF. In DNA form, the CDR3 reads TGCAGTGCGATCGCAGGGCGTCAGCCCCAGCATTTT.

The chain combines TRBV7-2 with TRBJ2-5; D unclear. With 5 bases removed from V and 3 bases from J, the gap between germline ends came to 13 bases. CDR1 is SGHTA and CDR2 is FQGNSA in the germline V gene. This CDR3 contains 14 residues. CDR3 region: CASSPRRAEETQYF. CDR3 DNA sequence: TGTGCCAGCAGCCCGCGAAGGGCGGAAGAGACCCAGTACTTC. The variable domain in full, with the rest retrieved from reference TRBV7-2 and TRBJ2-5, is GAGVSQSPSNKVTEKGKDVELRCDPISGHTALYWYRQSLGQGLEFLIYFQGNSAPDKSGLPSDRFSAERTGGSVSTLTIQRTQQEDSAVYLCASSPRRAEETQYFGPGTRLLVL.

In its sample, this clonotype was seen many times. The chain is built from TRBV6-2 or TRBV6-3 and TRBJ1-1; D gene ambiguous. Trimming took off 6 bases at V and 3 bases at J, with 5 bases between the two ends. Germline loops: CDR1 MNHEY, CDR2 SVGEGT. The CDR3 is 11 residues long. The CDR3 sequence: CASSQYTEAFF. CDR3 in DNA: TGTGCCAGCAGCCAGTACACTGAAGCTTTCTTT.

This clonotype has a count of ten or more. J is TRBJ1-5 and V is TRBV7-7; D gene unclear. From germline, CDR1 is SSHAT and CDR2 FNYEAQ (reference sequence). V lost 2 bases and J 13 bases, leaving 12 bases between the germline ends. CDR3 length equals 12 residues. The CDR3 bases are TGTGCCAGCAGCTTAAAGTCGGGGTTTCAGCATTTT. This translates into CASSLKSGFQHF.

This clonotype was seen at least ten times. The J gene is TRBJ2-5, the V gene TRBV5-1; D may be TRBD1 or TRBD2 (6 bases each). With 2 bases removed from V and 4 bases from J, the gap between germline ends came to 12 bases. Germline V gene lookup returns CDR1 SGHRS and CDR2 YFSETQ. The CDR3 runs to 14 residues. CDR3 bases: TGCGCCAGCAGCTTTTTCGGGGGCCGAGAGACCCAGTACTTC. Protein: CASSFFGGRETQYF.

In its sample, this clonotype was seen a few times. The DNA for the CDR3 is TGTGCCAGCAGTTTACAGGGGGGCTACACCTTC. As protein: CASSLQGGYTF. The genes are TRBV28 and TRBJ1-2, with D possibly being TRBD1 (6 bases). Trimming shortened V by 2 bases and J by 8 bases, and 6 bases separated the two germline ends. The CDR3 length is 11 residues. CDR1 and CDR2 from the germline V gene are MDHEN and SYDVKM.

This clonotype was seen a handful of times. The gene calls are TRBV4-1 and TRBJ1-4, with D maybe TRBD1 (5 bases). V was trimmed by 0 bases and J by 8 bases, leaving 22 bases between them. Germline lookup yields CDR1 MGHRA and CDR2 YSYEKL. The CDR3 runs 18 residues. CDR3 protein: CASSQDILRRDWGEKLFF. The CDR3 DNA reads TGCGCCAGCAGCCAAGATATCCTCCGGAGGGATTGGGGCGAAAAACTGTTTTTT.